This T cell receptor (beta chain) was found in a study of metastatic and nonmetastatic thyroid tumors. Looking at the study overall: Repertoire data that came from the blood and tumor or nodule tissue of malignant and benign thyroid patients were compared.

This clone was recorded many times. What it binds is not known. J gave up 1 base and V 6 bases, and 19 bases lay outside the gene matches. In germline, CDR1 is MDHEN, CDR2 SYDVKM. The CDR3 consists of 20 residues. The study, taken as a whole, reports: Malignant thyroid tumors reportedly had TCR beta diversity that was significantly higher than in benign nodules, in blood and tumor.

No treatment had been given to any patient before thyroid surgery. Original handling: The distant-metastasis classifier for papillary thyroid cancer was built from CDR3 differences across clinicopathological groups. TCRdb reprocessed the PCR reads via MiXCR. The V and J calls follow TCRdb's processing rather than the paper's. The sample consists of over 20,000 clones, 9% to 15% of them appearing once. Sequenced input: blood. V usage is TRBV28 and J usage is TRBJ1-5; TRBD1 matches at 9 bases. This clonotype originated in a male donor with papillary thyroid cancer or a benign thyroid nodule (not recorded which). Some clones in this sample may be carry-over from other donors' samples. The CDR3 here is CASSHTTGGRWGWSNQPQHF. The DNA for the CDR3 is TGTGCCAGCAGCCATACGACAGGGGGACGCTGGGGATGGAGCAATCAGCCCCAGCATTTT.